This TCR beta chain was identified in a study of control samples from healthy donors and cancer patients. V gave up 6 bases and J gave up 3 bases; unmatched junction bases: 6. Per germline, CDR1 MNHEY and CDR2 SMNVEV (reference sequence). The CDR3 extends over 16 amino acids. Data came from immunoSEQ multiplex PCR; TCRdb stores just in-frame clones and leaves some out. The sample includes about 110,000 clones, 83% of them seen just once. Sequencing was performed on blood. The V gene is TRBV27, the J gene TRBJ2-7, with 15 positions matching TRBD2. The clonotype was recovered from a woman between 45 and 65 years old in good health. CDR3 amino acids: CASRGLAGGQFYEQYF. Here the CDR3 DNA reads TGTGCCAGCAGGGGACTAGCGGGGGGTCAGTTCTACGAGCAGTACTTC.